This T cell receptor beta chain was found in a study of neurological immune-mediated disorders. Time point described: longitudinal time-point 3. This CDR3 spans 15 amino acids. V lost 2 bases and J lost 5, with 11 bases in between. Germline V gene sequence: CDR1 SGDLS, CDR2 YYNGEE. cDNA synthesis was performed by 5'RACE with 10-nucleotide random UMIs. TCRdb recomputed calls from the 5' RACE reads with MiXCR, one row per CDR3 protein. The repertoire holds roughly 50,000 distinct CDR3 sequences, 9.5% to 15% seen once, with around 8.8% in the top ten. This clonotype was counted ten times or more. The receptor's source is a male donor with HTLV-1-associated myelopathy (HAM/TSP). The J gene is TRBJ1-6, the V gene TRBV9; possible D gene TRBD1, 5 bases. The sequenced sample consisted of PBMCs. Written as DNA, the CDR3 is TGTGCCAGCAGCGTTCAGGGTGGAAATAATTCACCCCTCCACTTT. Translation gives CASSVQGGNNSPLHF. Supplemented by reference TRBV9 and TRBJ1-6, the full variable domain reads DSGVTQTPKHLITATGQRVTLRCSPRSGDLSVYWYQQSLDQGLQFLIQYYNGEERAKGNILERFSAQQFPDLHSELNLSSLELGDSALYFCASSVQGGNNSPLHFGNGTRLTVT.